The present entry profiles one T cell receptor beta chain with its context. The antigen remains unidentified. The data were obtained in a study of radiotherapy plus CTLA-4 blockade in lung cancer. Study background: Objective responses emerged in under 20% of patients, and 31% attained disease control.

CDR1 is MNHEY and CDR2 is SMNVEV in the germline V gene (reference sequence). This CDR3 region has 19 residues. The junction had 18 bases not matched to a gene; V was cut back by 2 bases and J by 5 bases. In chemo-refractory metastatic non-small-cell lung cancer, patients got ipilimumab CTLA-4 blockade together with focal radiation. Assay: immunoSEQ multiplex PCR; the TCRdb copy retains only in-frame clones and omits some. This repertoire shows 95,000 to 150,000 clones, about nine tenths found once; its top ten account for more than 6.5%. Study-wide results and limits: Early clone dynamics of blood T cells, plus interferon-beta, reportedly predicted response best. The study found tumor-derived TCR clones expanded in blood after radiotherapy plus ipilimumab.

The V and J genes are TRBV27 and TRBJ1-2; 9 positions agree with TRBD1. This clonotype originated in a human donor with non-small cell lung cancer that progressed on radiotherapy plus ipilimumab. The source was peripheral blood, collected from a patient treated with radiotherapy plus ipilimumab. DNA for the CDR3: TGTGCCAGCAGTTTAGGTTGGGGACAGGGACCGACCGGGACATATGGCTACACCTTC. Translated: CASSLGWGQGPTGTYGYTF.